Detailed here is one TCR beta chain. What it recognizes is unknown. This entry belongs to a study of T cell responses to AZD1222 COVID-19 vaccine. V was trimmed by 0 bases and J by 10 bases, leaving 10 bases between them. The germline V gene encodes CDR1 SNHLY and CDR2 FYNNEI. The CDR3 extends over 13 amino acids. TCRdb's copy holds only in-frame clones and misses some; the assay was immunoSEQ multiplex PCR. This sample has approximately 120,000 clones, with 93% found just once. Notes on the study in general: Among AZD1222 vaccinees, only six or seven were seropositive at baseline. There were vaccine-associated CD4 TCRs across spike, dominant at 160-218 and 743-854.

This receptor was taken from an adult in good health. The sample here was peripheral blood, taken on day 0 of AZD1222 vaccination. The J gene is TRBJ1-3, the V gene TRBV2; D is uncertain. The CDR3 bases are TGTGCCAGCAGTGAAGCGCTAAAGAGTACCATATATTTT. Translating it yields CASSEALKSTIYF.